This TCR beta chain comes out of a study of T-cell reconstitution after alpha-beta-depleted transplantation in children. Molecular barcoding with unique molecular identifiers was used for the TCRbeta library. MiXCR, applied by TCRdb to the PCR reads, yields one record per CDR3 protein. Among fewer than 400,000 distinct CDR3 sequences listed, roughly 22% were seen once. CDR3 length: 14 residues. The V segment lost 7 bases and the J segment 5 bases; nucleotides outside the gene matches: 7. From germline, CDR1 is MNHEY and CDR2 SVGEGT. This receptor was obtained from a human donor who donated a stem cell graft to a child with acute myeloid leukemia. The rearrangement joins TRBV6-2 or TRBV6-3 to TRBJ2-1, with 8 bases that match TRBD1. This specimen consisted of PBMCs from the stem cell graft donor, obtained from the stem cell graft. The CDR3 loop is CASTPLDRDNEQFF. The CDR3 DNA sequence: TGTGCCAGCACTCCCTTGGACAGGGACAATGAGCAGTTCTTC.